This T cell receptor (beta chain) was profiled in a study of blood T cell repertoires in COVID-19. Looking at the study overall: Acute-phase and convalescent COVID-19 samples originated in the United States, Italy and Spain. PBMCs, B-cell-depleted T cells, or T cells were the source of the cDNA or gDNA that made up the material.

The CDR3 loop spans 14 amino acids. Between the trimmed V and J ends, which lost 5 bases and 0 bases, there was a span of 10 bases. CDR1 and CDR2 from the germline V gene are MNHEY and SMNVEV (reference sequence). How the authors handled the data: Reference gene primer amplification yielded estimated nucleated cell counts. Sequenced by immunoSEQ multiplex PCR; TCRdb stores in-frame clones only, minus some. D and trimming were read from the DNA, whereas the V and J calls and clone size are those reported in that table. The data hold some 100,000 clones, with approximately 79% observed a single time. Specimen: peripheral blood. The chain uses TRBV27 and TRBJ1-1; maybe TRBD1 (6 bases). The sequence came from a man between 45 and 60 years old with acute or convalescent COVID-19. Here the CDR3 DNA reads TGTGCCAGCAGTCCCGGGACACTGAACACTGAAGCTTTCTTT. Its protein is CASSPGTLNTEAFF.